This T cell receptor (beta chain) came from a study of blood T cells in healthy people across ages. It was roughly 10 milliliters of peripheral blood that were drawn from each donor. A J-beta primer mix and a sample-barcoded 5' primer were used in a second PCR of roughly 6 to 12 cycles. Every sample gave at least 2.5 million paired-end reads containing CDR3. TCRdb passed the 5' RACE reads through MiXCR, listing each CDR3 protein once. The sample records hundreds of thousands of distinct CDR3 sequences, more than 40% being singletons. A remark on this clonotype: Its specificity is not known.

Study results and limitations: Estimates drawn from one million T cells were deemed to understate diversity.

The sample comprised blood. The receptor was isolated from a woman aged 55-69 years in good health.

In DNA form, the CDR3 reads TGTGCCAGCAGCGAAACAGGGGAAGGCTACACCTTC. Protein sequence: CASSETGEGYTF. The chain links TRBV7-9 to TRBJ1-2; 7 bases are a match to TRBD1. Unmatched junction bases numbered 5, after V lost 5 bases and J lost 8 bases. The germline CDR1 and CDR2 sequences are SEHNR and FQNEAQ (reference sequence). CDR3 size: 12 residues.